These 2 T cell receptor beta chains were sequenced from one sample in a study of shared clonotypes between healthy human individuals. TCRdb's copy holds only in-frame clones and misses some; the assay was immunoSEQ multiplex PCR. The table records fewer than 200,000 clones, roughly 91% of them present only once. Material: naive CD4+ T cells sorted from blood. The subset denotes: CD45RA+ positively selected. These receptors were collected from a woman younger than 45 in good health.

This chain links TRBV4-2 with TRBJ2-3; 7 nucleotides align to TRBD2. Germline CDR1 is LGHNA and CDR2 is YNFKEQ. The CDR3 sequence is 18 residues long. J was trimmed by 5 bases and V by 0 bases; bases with no gene match: 14. CDR3 residues: CASSQDSPYGGVEDTQYF. The DNA of the CDR3 is TGTGCCAGCAGCCAAGATTCCCCTTATGGGGGGGTGGAAGATACGCAGTATTTT.

The chain couples TRBV6-6 to TRBJ1-1; D call uncertain. V was trimmed by 4 bases and J by 3 bases, leaving 12 bases between them. The CDR3 has 14 residues. Germline V lookup: CDR1 MNHNY, CDR2 SVGAGI (reference sequence). The CDR3 nucleotides read TGTGCCAGCAGTTTACCTTTTTTGGACACTGAAGCTTTCTTT. Translated: CASSLPFLDTEAFF.